This T cell receptor beta chain was identified during a study of metastatic and nonmetastatic thyroid tumors (dated by TCRdb to about 2020). About the investigation overall: Repertoires were compared across peripheral blood and tumor or nodule tissue samples from malignant and benign thyroid patients.

The method behind the library was PCR. Data came from an Illumina HiSeq 4000. High-throughput sequencing was used to profile the TCR beta-chain CDR3 region of each patient. Per the original workflow: The researchers built a classifier to tell apart papillary thyroid cancer patients with distant metastasis, based on CDR3 differences among clinicopathological groups. The Shannon index was used to assess repertoire diversity, and the Morisita-Horn index was used to assess tumor-blood repertoire similarity. TCRdb's own reprocessing of the public reads used fastp at Q25 and MiXCR and kept productive beta chains. The V and J calls follow TCRdb's processing rather than the paper's. The sample records roughly 32,000 clones, around 7% of which are singletons. The top ten constitute 40% to 50% of the sample. What the study reported, not specific to this receptor: In both blood and tumor samples, TCR beta diversity was reported to be significantly higher in malignant tumors than in benign nodules.

In this sample, this clone turned up many times. Its antigen remains undetermined. Base qualities are missing; no much larger clone stands one base away. None of the patients had been given any treatment before thyroid surgery. The study retrospectively analysed patient clinical samples collected from the early 2010s to the late 2010s using T-cell receptor beta sequencing. Material for sequencing was blood. This TCR was recovered from a female donor with papillary thyroid cancer or a benign thyroid nodule (not recorded which). Some clones in this sample may be carry-over from other donors' samples.

The CDR3 region reads CASSPQGGGTEAFF. The base sequence is TGTGCCAGCTCACCACAGGGAGGGGGCACTGAAGCTTTCTTT. This sequence uses TRBV18 and TRBJ1-1; TRBD1 could be the D gene, as 6 bases match. A distance of 10 bases separates the germline ends of V and J, which lose 1 base and 4 bases respectively. The CDR1 and CDR2 encoded by the germline V gene are KGHSH and LQKENI. The CDR3 runs 14 residues from the cysteine to the phenylalanine. Only CDR3 DNA is held: 42 bases, read in frame from base 1.